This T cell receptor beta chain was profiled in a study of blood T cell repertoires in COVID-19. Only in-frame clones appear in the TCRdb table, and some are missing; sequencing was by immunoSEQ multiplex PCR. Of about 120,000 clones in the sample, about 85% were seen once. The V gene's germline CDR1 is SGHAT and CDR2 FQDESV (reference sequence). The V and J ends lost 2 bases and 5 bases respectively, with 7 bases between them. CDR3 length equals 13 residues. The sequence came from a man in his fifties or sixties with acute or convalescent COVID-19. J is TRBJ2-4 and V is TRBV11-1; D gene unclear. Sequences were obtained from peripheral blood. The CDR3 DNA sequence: TGTGCCAGCAGCTTACGGGTGGAAAACATTCAGTACTTC. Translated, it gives CASSLRVENIQYF.